Shown below are 26 T cell receptor beta chains from a single sample sequenced in a study of tumor-infiltrating lymphocytes in primary liver carcinoma. The tissue used was unsorted bulk material of about 17-33 mg. RNA and DNA were co-extracted from it with the AllPrep DNA/RNA mini kit. TCR beta cDNA was reverse-transcribed from 450 to 500 ng of total RNA. The reaction used a constant-region primer and ProtoScript II reverse transcriptase. Employing slightly modified ARM-PCR, three nested multiplex PCR rounds were run, and these gave rise to the TCR beta libraries. Investigators reported that the first two PCR rounds, at roughly 10 cycles each, used TRBV1-TRBV30 forward primers with a C-beta reverse primer. TCRdb re-derived calls from the multiplex PCR reads in MiXCR, one entry per CDR3 protein. Among around 120,000 distinct CDR3 sequences, under 70% were seen once, and the ten largest hold 8.1%.

Source material: tumor-adjacent normal liver tissue. All receptors come from a woman aged 55-69 years with primary liver carcinoma and hepatitis B virus infection.

A word on this clonotype: It may be a read error: a sequence one base away is much more abundant. The rearrangement links TRBV7-9 to TRBJ1-2; possible D gene TRBD1, 5 bases. Germline CDR1 SEHNR, CDR2 FQNEAQ (reference sequence). Trimming cost V 7 bases and J 7 bases, with 22 bases left between them. This CDR3 has 15 amino acids. The CDR3 is CASNRGSGRHTGYTF. The CDR3 DNA is TGTGCCAGCAACCGAGGGTCGGGACGGCACACTGGCTACACCTTC.

Regarding this clonotype: Given the absence of the conserved phenylalanine or tryptophan at the CDR3 end, a read error is likely. The chain couples TRBV7-8 to TRBJ2-7; TRBD2 matches 7 bases. The CDR3 runs 15 residues. V was clipped by 7 bases and J by 0 bases; unmatched bases: 9. Germline V gene data show CDR1 as SGHVS and CDR2 as FQNEAQ. The CDR3 is CASTELAWFSYEQYS. The CDR3 region has the DNA TGTGCCAGCACCGAACTAGCGTGGTTCTCCTACGAGCAGTACTCC.

This clonotype came up a few times. The chain is built from TRBV7-9 and TRBJ2-7; 8 bases map to TRBD1. This CDR3 has 15 residues. V dropped 1 base and J dropped 4; count of bases not matched to a gene: 6. Germline loops: CDR1 SEHNR, CDR2 FQNEAQ (reference sequence). This CDR3 is CASSLGDRIGYEQYF. CDR3 nucleotides: TGTGCCAGCAGCTTAGGGGACAGGATAGGGTACGAGCAGTACTTC. The whole variable domain, filled in from reference TRBV7-9 and TRBJ2-7, reads DTGVSQNPRHKITKRGQNVTFRCDPISEHNRLYWYRQTLGQGPEFLTYFQNEAQLEKSRLLSDRFSAERPKGSFSTLEIQRTEQGDSAMYLCASSLGDRIGYEQYFGPGTRLTVT.

This clonotype was recorded a few times. A much larger clonotype is one base distant, so this may be a read error. The rearrangement joins TRBV5-1 to TRBJ1-4; 7 bases are a match to TRBD1. The germline gives CDR1 SGHRS, CDR2 YFSETQ. The CDR3 contains 15 residues. The DNA for the CDR3 is TGCGCCGGCAGCTCAGGGGGTGCAACTAATGAAAAACTGTTTTTT. Protein: CAGSSGGATNEKLFF. Variable domain in full (rest from reference TRBV5-1 and TRBJ1-4): KAGVTQTPRYLIKTRGQQVTLSCSPISGHRSVSWYQQTPGQGLQFLFEYFSETQRNKGNFPGRFSGRQFSNSRSEMNVSTLELGDSALYLCAGSSGGATNEKLFFGSGTQLSVL.

Turning to this clonotype: Germline and junction disagree at one end, which may indicate a read error. The chain is built from TRBV6-1 and TRBJ2-1, with D tentatively TRBD2 (6 bases). CDR1 is MNHNS and CDR2 is SASEGT in the germline V gene. There are 11 residues in the CDR3. The CDR3 protein is CTSAGYNEQFF. The CDR3 DNA reads as TGTACCAGCGCGGGGTACAATGAGCAGTTCTTC.

This clonotype has ten or more counts. J is TRBJ2-1 and V is TRBV7-3; 8 nucleotides match TRBD2. Germline CDR1 and CDR2: SGHTA and FQGTGA. The CDR3 is made up of 15 amino acids. Trimming at V came to 5 bases and at J to 7 bases, leaving 10 bases not matched to a gene. The CDR3 DNA is TGTGCCAGCAGCGCCGGGACTAGTTTGCGAAATGAGCAGTTCTTC. It is translated as CASSAGTSLRNEQFF.

Remarks on this clonotype: The junction differs from germline at one of its ends, possibly a read error. J is TRBJ2-1 and V is TRBV11-3, with 7 bases matching TRBD2. The germline gives CDR1 SGHNT, CDR2 YENEEA. This CDR3 region has 17 residues. The chain's CDR3 is CASSLGRGEWGVDEQLF. CDR3 nucleotides: TGTGCCAGCAGTTTAGGTCGGGGGGAGTGGGGTGTCGATGAGCAATTATTC. Combining the CDR3 with reference TRBV11-3 and TRBJ2-1 gives the whole variable domain EAGVVQSPRYKIIEKKQPVAFWCNPISGHNTLYWYLQNLGQGPELLIRYENEEAVDDSQLPKDRFSAERLKGVDSTLKIQPAELGDSAVYLCASSLGRGEWGVDEQLFGPGTRLTVL.

Points on this clonotype: One end of the junction varies from germline; a read error may be responsible. V and J are TRBV10-3 and TRBJ2-2, with TRBD1 as a possible D gene (6 bases). The length of the CDR3 is 15 residues. CDR1 is ENHRY, CDR2 SYGVKD, per germline. The CDR3 DNA reads TGTGCCATCAGTGGGAGGACAGTTGGTACCGGGGACCTGTTTTTT. Protein: CAISGRTVGTGDLFF.

This chain uses TRBV5-6 with TRBJ2-7; D call uncertain. Trimming left V 0 bases short and J 3 bases short, with 13 bases between. This CDR3 is 15 amino acids long. Germline V gene data show CDR1 as SGHDT and CDR2 as YYEEEE. CDR3 sequence reads: CASSLGGATSYEQYF. The CDR3 DNA sequence: TGTGCCAGCAGCTTGGGGGGTGCGACAAGCTACGAGCAGTACTTC.

Note on this clonotype: A much larger clonotype is one base distant, so this may be a read error. This chain joins TRBV5-1 and TRBJ2-5, with TRBD1 identical over 7 bases. The trim removed 0 bases at V and 5 bases at J, leaving 4 bases unmatched. The length of the CDR3 is 14 residues. CDR1 is SGHRS and CDR2 is YFSETQ in the germline V gene. DNA for the CDR3: TGCGCCAGCAGCTTGGAAGGGGGCACGGAGACCCAGTACTTC. Translation gives CASSLEGGTETQYF.

As for this clonotype: Given the absence of the conserved phenylalanine or tryptophan at the CDR3 end, a read error is likely. The rearrangement joins TRBV19 to TRBJ2-7; D perhaps matches TRBD1 (6 bases). The germline CDR1 and CDR2 sequences are LNHDA and SQIVND (reference sequence). Trimming removed 11 bases at V and 5 bases at J, with 16 bases between. The CDR3 runs to 12 residues. In DNA form, the CDR3 reads TGTGCCGAAAGGGGGACCGAGGACGAGCAGTACCTC. Translated, it gives CAERGTEDEQYL.

As for this clonotype: A much larger clonotype is one base distant, so this may be a read error. This chain connects TRBV5-1 to TRBJ2-3; TRBD1 agrees at 9 bases. The CDR3 is made up of 15 amino acids. Germline V CDR1 and CDR2: SGHRS, YFSETQ. This CDR3 reads CGSSFTGGIADTQYF. In DNA, the CDR3 is TGCGGCAGCAGCTTCACAGGGGGCATCGCAGATACGCAGTATTTT.

In the case of this clonotype: At one end the junction does not follow the germline gene, possibly because of a read error. The V and J genes are TRBV28 and TRBJ2-5; D may be TRBD1 (6 bases). The CDR3 spans 17 residues. Looked up from germline, CDR1 is MDHEN and CDR2 is SYDVKM. As DNA, the CDR3 is TGTGCCAGCAGCTCCCGAAAGGACAGTGGTTCTGTAAAGACCCAGCACTTC. Translation gives CASSSRKDSGSVKTQHF.

As to this clonotype: The junction does not match germline at one end; this may be a read error. The V and J genes are TRBV10-2 and TRBJ2-7; no definite D call. Germline V lookup: CDR1 WSHSY, CDR2 SAAADI. This CDR3 spans 14 amino acids. The CDR3 DNA reads TGCACCAGCAGTGAGAGTGGGTTCTCCTACGAGCAGTACTTC. This translates into CTSSESGFSYEQYF.

This clonotype was picked up many times. The rearrangement uses TRBV29-1 and TRBJ2-3; 7 nucleotides agree with TRBD1. V shed 2 bases, J shed 3 bases, and the junction held 5 bases outside the gene matches. CDR3 length equals 14 residues. Looked up from germline, CDR1 is SQVTM and CDR2 is ANQGSEA. The CDR3 DNA reads TGCAGCGTTGAAAAAGGGGGCGGAACAGATACGCAGTATTTT. Translated: CSVEKGGGTDTQYF.

In this sample, this clonotype turned up many times. The chain couples TRBV12-3 or TRBV12-4 to TRBJ2-1, with 12 bases that match TRBD2. The CDR3 is 15 amino acids. V dropped 6 bases and J dropped 7; count of bases not matched to a gene: 7. The CDR3 DNA reads as TGTGCCAGCAGCAGCTGGACTAGCGGGAAAAATGAGCAGTTCTTC. Amino acid sequence: CASSSWTSGKNEQFF.

This clonotype was seen a handful of times. Being one base from a much bigger clone, this may be a read error. The V gene is TRBV6-2 or TRBV6-3, the J gene TRBJ2-1, with 9 bases matching TRBD2. The CDR3 is 15 amino acids. After removal of 4 bases from V and 8 bases from J, the junction contained 9 bases not matched to a gene. Looked up from germline, CDR1 is MNHEY and CDR2 is SVGEGT. CDR3 in DNA: TGTGCCAGCAGTTCCCGGGCTAGCGGGAACGATGAGCAGTTCTTC. It encodes CASSSRASGNDEQFF.

This clonotype is a singleton in its sample. This rearrangement joins TRBV5-1 to TRBJ2-2; TRBD2 matches at 7 bases. Per germline, CDR1 SGHRS and CDR2 YFSETQ. The V gene end was trimmed by 4 bases and the J gene end by 5 bases; junction bases not matched to a gene: 5. This CDR3 is built from 14 residues. The CDR3 bases are TGCGCCAGCAGCATTGCGGGGGAGACCGGGGAGCTGTTTTTT. Translating gives CASSIAGETGELFF.

This clonotype was seen a single time. The chain recombines TRBV7-3 with TRBJ2-1, with 9 bases that match TRBD2. This CDR3 has 18 amino acids. The germline gives CDR1 SGHTA, CDR2 FQGTGA. Unmatched junction bases numbered 8, after V lost 1 base and J lost 1 base. The CDR3 loop reads CASSLMGGRALSYNEQFF. As DNA, the CDR3 is TGTGCCAGCAGCTTAATGGGCGGGAGGGCCCTGTCCTACAATGAGCAGTTCTTC.

Details on this clonotype: The junction departs from the called germline gene at one end, perhaps through a read error. The V gene is TRBV20-1, the J gene TRBJ1-2; D ambiguous. This CDR3 spans 13 amino acids. The germline gives CDR1 DFQATT, CDR2 SNEGSKA (reference sequence). The CDR3 region is CIASSTDRYGYTF. The CDR3 DNA reads TGCATTGCTAGTTCCACGGACCGCTATGGCTACACCTTC.

This clonotype was counted a single time. The junction does not match germline at one end; this may be a read error. V gene TRBV7-9 combines with J gene TRBJ2-2, with D perhaps matching TRBD2 (5 bases). This CDR3 has 11 amino acids. Germline V gives CDR1 SEHNR, CDR2 FQNEAQ (reference sequence). DNA of the CDR3: TGTGCCAGCAGCTTCTCTGGGGAGCTGCTTTTT. Its translation: CASSFSGELLF. The full variable domain, in which reference TRBV7-9 and TRBJ2-2 provide the parts outside the CDR3, is DTGVSQNPRHKITKRGQNVTFRCDPISEHNRLYWYRQTLGQGPEFLTYFQNEAQLEKSRLLSDRFSAERPKGSFSTLEIQRTEQGDSAMYLCASSFSGELLFGEGSRLTVL.

This clonotype has more than one count but fewer than ten. Being one base from a much bigger clone, this may be a read error. The chain uses TRBV5-5 and TRBJ1-5; 7 bases match TRBD1. This CDR3 contains 15 residues. V lost 4 bases to trimming and J lost 5 bases; unmatched junction nucleotides: 9. Germline V gene data show CDR1 as SGHKS and CDR2 as YYEKEE (reference sequence). DNA of the CDR3: TGTGCCAGCAGCCACACAGGGGACGCGGATCAGCCCCAGCATTTT. Protein product: CASSHTGDADQPQHF.

This clonotype appeared many times. The chain joins TRBV4-1 to TRBJ2-1, with 9 bases that match TRBD2. V shed 7 bases and J 2 bases; nucleotides not matched to a gene: 3. Germline CDR1 MGHRA, CDR2 YSYEKL. CDR3 length: 14 residues. The CDR3 reads CASTLAGPYNEQFF. The CDR3 nucleotides are TGCGCCAGCACCCTAGCGGGGCCCTACAATGAGCAGTTCTTC.

A remark on this clonotype: One junction end disagrees with the germline gene, perhaps due to a read error. The chain couples TRBV5-1 to TRBJ1-5; TRBD1 is a possible D gene (6 bases). Germline V gene sequence: CDR1 SGHRS, CDR2 YFSETQ. The CDR3 loop spans 17 amino acids. The CDR3 here is CASSFGQRGYGNRPQHF. The CDR3 DNA sequence: TGCGCCAGCAGCTTCGGACAGCGGGGTTATGGCAATCGGCCCCAGCATTTT.

This rearrangement joins TRBV6-1 to TRBJ2-5; D is perhaps TRBD2 (6 bases). Germline assignment: CDR1 MNHNS and CDR2 SASEGT. V lost 3 bases, J lost 1 base, and 15 bases lay in between. The CDR3 has 16 amino acids. The CDR3, as DNA: TGTGCCAGCAGTGACCTGACTAGGGTTTGCCAAGAGACCCAGTACTTC. It yields the protein CASSDLTRVCQETQYF.

This clonotype has just one count. The CDR3 sequence: CISSSGTSGENDEQFF. The CDR3 nucleotides are TGTATCAGCAGCTCAGGGACTAGCGGGGAGAACGATGAGCAGTTCTTC. The chain has TRBV11-1 and TRBJ2-1; TRBD2 matches 13 bases. The CDR3 extends over 16 amino acids. Germline assignment: CDR1 SGHAT and CDR2 FQDESV (reference sequence).